Each of the 22 T cell receptor beta chains below was sequenced from the same sample in a study of blood T cell repertoires in COVID-19 (dated by TCRdb to between 2020 and 2021). Library prep was done by the immunoSEQ multiplex PCR assay. Imported from immuneACCESS, the table was reduced by TCRdb to in-frame sequences with V and J called. These copies leave out some clones; in studies compared against another copy, an unresolved V gene accounts for under half, and the cause of the remainder is not known. The sample table records about 170,000 clones; 85% of these occur just once. Clones ranked in the top ten supply 7.5% to 10% of the sample. Sequencing was carried out using peripheral blood. All receptors derive from a woman of 80 years or more with COVID-19, enrolled during active disease.

This chain connects TRBV6-5 to TRBJ1-2; D unclear. The CDR3 sequence is 12 residues long. V lost 5 bases to trimming and J lost 0 bases, with 4 bases between them. CDR1 MNHEY and CDR2 SVGAGI come from the germline V gene. In nucleotides, the CDR3 is TGTGCCAGCAGTCAGACTAACTATGGCTACACCTTC. Protein sequence: CASSQTNYGYTF.

The rearrangement uses TRBV19 and TRBJ1-1; maybe TRBD1 (5 bases). The V end lost 7 bases, the J end lost 0 bases, and 21 bases lay between the germline ends. The CDR3 has 17 residues. Looked up from germline, CDR1 is LNHDA and CDR2 is SQIVND (reference sequence). The CDR3 reads CASTSRDGRSLNTEAFF. Written as DNA, the CDR3 is TGTGCCAGTACCTCCCGGGACGGGAGAAGCTTGAACACTGAAGCTTTCTTT.

The gene calls are TRBV7-3 and TRBJ1-5, with D maybe TRBD1 (6 bases). This CDR3 has 13 residues. CDR1 and CDR2 (germline): SGHTA, FQGTGA. The V end was cut by 5 bases, the J end by 5 bases, with 10 bases between. CDR3 residues: CASSAGEDQPQHF. CDR3 nucleotides: TGTGCCAGCAGCGCAGGGGAAGATCAGCCCCAGCATTTT.

V gene TRBV24-1 combines with J gene TRBJ2-1, with D tentatively TRBD1 (6 bases). Germline CDR1 reads KGHDR; CDR2 reads SFDVKD. The CDR3 has 15 amino acids. V gave up 5 bases and J gave up 5 bases, with 15 bases separating them. CDR3 in DNA: TGTGCCACCAGTGGGGGGCAGGGCACTAACAATGAGCAGTTCTTC. Translated: CATSGGQGTNNEQFF.

This clone has a handful of counts. This rearrangement joins TRBV2 to TRBJ1-6, with D tentatively TRBD1 (6 bases). The CDR3 has 16 amino acids. The V and J ends lost 7 bases and 5 bases respectively, with 18 bases between them. Germline lookup yields CDR1 SNHLY and CDR2 FYNNEI. The DNA for the CDR3 is TGTGCCAGCACGACAGGACTAGGCCTGGATAATTCACCCCTCCACTTT. The encoded protein is CASTTGLGLDNSPLHF. Full variable domain (missing parts from reference TRBV2 and TRBJ1-6): EPEVTQTPSHQVTQMGQEVILRCVPISNHLYFYWYRQILGQKVEFLVSFYNNEISEKSEIFDDQFSVERPDGSNFTLKIRSTKLEDSAMYFCASTTGLGLDNSPLHFGNGTRLTVT.

The CDR3 DNA reads as TGTGCCAGCAGGAAGGACAGGGGACACAATCAGCCCCAGCATTTT. It encodes CASRKDRGHNQPQHF. The chain couples TRBV6-5 to TRBJ1-5, with 9 bases aligning to TRBD1. The J segment lost 3 bases and the V segment lost 6 bases, leaving 6 bases of the junction unmatched. This CDR3 is 15 amino acids long. The germline V gene encodes CDR1 MNHEY and CDR2 SVGAGI.

The chain combines TRBV2 with TRBJ1-5, with TRBD1 as a possible D gene (5 bases). From germline, CDR1 is SNHLY and CDR2 FYNNEI. Trimming took off 2 bases at V and 2 bases at J, with 10 bases between the two ends. CDR3 length: 15 residues. In DNA, the CDR3 is TGTGCCAGCAGTGAACCCAGGGCTGGCAATCAGCCCCAGCATTTT. Translating gives CASSEPRAGNQPQHF.

This chain links TRBV2 with TRBJ1-3; 7 bases line up with TRBD1. The CDR3 consists of 15 residues. Losses at the gene ends were 8 bases for V and 0 bases for J; bases not matched to a gene: 7. CDR1 is SNHLY and CDR2 is FYNNEI in the germline V gene. The CDR3 loop reads CASRDSPNSGNTIYF. Here the CDR3 DNA reads TGTGCCAGCCGGGACAGCCCTAACTCTGGAAACACCATATATTTT.

The rearrangement uses TRBV7-9 and TRBJ1-4; 7 nucleotides match TRBD1. Trimming at V came to 3 bases and at J to 0 bases, leaving 4 bases not matched to a gene. The CDR3 totals 16 residues. The germline V gene encodes CDR1 SEHNR and CDR2 FQNEAQ (reference sequence). This chain's CDR3 is CASSFEGTATNEKLFF. DNA for the CDR3: TGTGCCAGCAGCTTTGAGGGGACAGCAACTAATGAAAAACTGTTTTTT.

The rearrangement joins TRBV5-8 to TRBJ1-4; possible D gene TRBD1, 6 bases. V gave up 0 bases and J gave up 2 bases, with 8 bases separating them. The CDR3 is 15 amino acids. Germline CDR1 and CDR2: SGHTS and YDEGEE. This CDR3 reads CASSLEGVTNEKLFF. The CDR3 DNA sequence: TGTGCCAGCAGCTTGGAGGGGGTTACTAATGAAAAACTGTTTTTT.

This sequence joins TRBV5-1 and TRBJ1-1; no firm D call. V gave up 3 bases and J gave up 1 base, with 13 bases separating them. From germline, CDR1 is SGHRS and CDR2 YFSETQ. The CDR3 totals 15 residues. The CDR3 protein is CASSYPGVGNTEAFF. The CDR3 bases are TGCGCCAGCAGCTACCCCGGGGTGGGGAACACTGAAGCTTTCTTT.

The chain carries TRBV6-5 and TRBJ2-3; 9 bases map to TRBD2. V shed 6 bases and J 0 bases; nucleotides not matched to a gene: 4. This CDR3 is built from 15 residues. The germline gives CDR1 MNHEY, CDR2 SVGAGI. The CDR3: CASRPLAGSTDTQYF. The CDR3 DNA reads as TGTGCCAGCAGACCTCTAGCGGGGAGCACAGATACGCAGTATTTT.

The chain employs TRBV5-6 and TRBJ1-4; D may be TRBD1 (5 bases). Germline CDR1 SGHDT, CDR2 YYEEEE. V was shortened by 4 bases and J by 6 bases, with 10 bases between the two germline ends. CDR3 length: 13 residues. Written as DNA, the CDR3 is TGTGCCAGCAGCGGTGGGGGGTATGAAAAACTGTTTTTT. This gives the protein CASSGGGYEKLFF.

J is TRBJ2-1 and V is TRBV3-1 (or the pseudogene TRBV3-2); D is possibly TRBD2 (6 bases). Trimming removed 0 bases at V and 0 bases at J, with 15 bases between. The CDR3 sequence is 18 residues long. Germline values: CDR1 LGHDT, CDR2 YNNKEL (reference sequence). DNA of the CDR3: TGTGCCAGCAGCCAAGATCCCCCGGGCGGGGCCTCCTACAATGAGCAGTTCTTC. It is translated as CASSQDPPGGASYNEQFF.

This clone came up a few times. Other DNA sequences in this specimen translate into the identical CDR3. The V and J genes are TRBV5-1 and TRBJ1-5; 8 bases align to TRBD1. The CDR3 spans 14 residues. The trim removed 1 base at V and 5 bases at J, leaving 2 bases unmatched. Germline V gene sequence: CDR1 SGHRS, CDR2 YFSETQ. DNA for the CDR3: TGCGCCAGCAGCTTGACAGGGGGTGATCAGCCCCAGCATTTT. This codes for CASSLTGGDQPQHF.

The rearrangement joins TRBV6-5 to TRBJ2-7, with 8 bases lining up with TRBD2. Germline V gene lookup returns CDR1 MNHEY and CDR2 SVGAGI. The CDR3 is made up of 13 amino acids. The V segment lost 5 bases and the J segment 2 bases; nucleotides outside the gene matches: 2. The CDR3 DNA sequence: TGTGCCAGCAGTACTAGCGGCCCCTACGAGCAGTACTTC. It is translated as CASSTSGPYEQYF.

The rearrangement uses TRBV12-5 and TRBJ1-5, with 9 bases lining up with TRBD1. The CDR3 runs to 14 residues. Unmatched junction bases numbered 6, after V lost 5 bases and J lost 7 bases. The germline V gene has CDR1 LGHNT and CDR2 FRNRAP. The CDR3 nucleotides read TGTGCTAGTGGTCTTACAGGGGGCGGACAGCCCCAGCATTTT. This translates into CASGLTGGGQPQHF.

This clone has a single count. The junction differs from germline at one of its ends, possibly a read error. The chain has TRBV4-1 and TRBJ2-7, with 10 bases matching TRBD2. The V gene's germline CDR1 is MGHRA and CDR2 YSYEKL. CDR3 length: 16 amino acids. The CDR3 reads CARSGGAGGSSYEQYF. DNA of the CDR3: TGCGCCCGCAGCGGGGGGGCGGGGGGCAGCTCCTACGAGCAGTACTTC.

The chain couples TRBV4-1 to TRBJ1-5; D perhaps matches TRBD1 (5 bases). V gave up 0 bases and J gave up 7 bases, with 16 bases separating them. The CDR3 has 16 amino acids. Germline assignment: CDR1 MGHRA and CDR2 YSYEKL. This CDR3 reads CASSQDNRGGDQPQHF. CDR3 nucleotides: TGCGCCAGCAGCCAAGATAATCGGGGGGGGGACCAGCCCCAGCATTTT.

This clone has ten or more counts. This chain uses TRBV5-1 with TRBJ1-5, with D maybe TRBD1 (5 bases). V lost 1 base and J 0 bases, leaving 11 bases between the germline ends. Germline V gene lookup returns CDR1 SGHRS and CDR2 YFSETQ. The CDR3 is 16 residues long. The CDR3 loop is CASSLLGPNSNQPQHF. In DNA form, the CDR3 reads TGCGCCAGCAGCTTGCTGGGGCCCAATAGCAATCAGCCCCAGCATTTT.

The genes are TRBV5-4 and TRBJ1-3, with 9 bases lining up with TRBD1. This CDR3 spans 15 amino acids. The V segment lost 4 bases and the J segment 1 base; nucleotides outside the gene matches: 3. CDR1 is SGHNT, CDR2 YYREEE, per germline (reference sequence). The CDR3 sequence: CASSPGTGSGNTIYF. For the CDR3, the DNA is TGTGCCAGCAGCCCGGGGACAGGGTCTGGAAACACCATATATTTT.

The genes are TRBV2 and TRBJ1-2; D uncertain. The V end lost 2 bases, the J end lost 8 bases, and 18 bases lay between the germline ends. Germline CDR1 is SNHLY and CDR2 is FYNNEI. CDR3 length equals 15 residues. The CDR3 reads CASSEPPLSQQGYTF. CDR3 bases: TGTGCCAGCAGTGAACCCCCACTATCCCAGCAAGGCTACACCTTC.